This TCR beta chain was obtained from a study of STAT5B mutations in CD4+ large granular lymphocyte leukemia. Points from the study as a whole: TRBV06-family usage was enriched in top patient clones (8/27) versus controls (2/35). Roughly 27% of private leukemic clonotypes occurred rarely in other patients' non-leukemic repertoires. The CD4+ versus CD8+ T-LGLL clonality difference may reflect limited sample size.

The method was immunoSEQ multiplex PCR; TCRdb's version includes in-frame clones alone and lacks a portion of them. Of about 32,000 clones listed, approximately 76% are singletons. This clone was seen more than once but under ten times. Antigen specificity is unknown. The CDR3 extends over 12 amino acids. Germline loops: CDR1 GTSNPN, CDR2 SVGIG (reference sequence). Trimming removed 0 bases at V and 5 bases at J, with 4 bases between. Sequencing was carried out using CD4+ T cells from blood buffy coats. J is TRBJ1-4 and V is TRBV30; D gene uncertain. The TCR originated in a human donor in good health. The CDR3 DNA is TGTGCCTGGAGTGTTCAGAATGAAAAACTGTTTTTT. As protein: CAWSVQNEKLFF.